Shown below are 7 T cell receptor beta chains from a single sample sequenced in a study of T-cell reconstitution after alpha-beta-depleted transplantation in children. It was with unique molecular identifiers that the TCRbeta library was prepared. TCRdb independently ran MiXCR on the PCR reads; one entry per CDR3 protein. The sample yields about 610,000 distinct CDR3 sequences, about 10% seen once. The sample was PBMCs from the stem cell graft donor, taken from the stem cell graft. The source is a human donor who donated a stem cell graft to a child with acute myeloid leukemia.

This clonotype was counted a few times. This CDR3 is CATSPRDRSYQPQHF. The DNA for the CDR3 is TGTGCCACCAGTCCCCGGGACAGGTCTTATCAGCCCCAGCATTTT. The rearrangement links TRBV24-1 to TRBJ1-5; TRBD1 aligns across 8 bases. This CDR3 contains 15 residues. Looked up from germline, CDR1 is KGHDR and CDR2 is SFDVKD. The J segment lost 5 bases and the V segment lost 6 bases, leaving 8 bases of the junction unmatched.

The rearrangement uses TRBV20-1 and TRBJ2-2; D is unresolved. Trimming left V 4 bases short and J 5 bases short, with 11 bases between. The CDR3 sequence is 13 residues long. Germline V gene lookup returns CDR1 DFQATT and CDR2 SNEGSKA (reference sequence). The CDR3 DNA sequence: TGCAGTGCTAAAAAAAGGGTTACCGGGGAGCTGTTTTTT. The encoded protein is CSAKKRVTGELFF.

The chain couples TRBV29-1 to TRBJ1-1; perhaps TRBD1 as D (5 bases). V gave up 6 bases and J gave up 3 bases, with 14 bases separating them. This CDR3 is 13 amino acids long. The germline gives CDR1 SQVTM, CDR2 ANQGSEA. CDR3 protein: CSVAQGRDTEAFF. CDR3 sequence (DNA): TGCAGCGTGGCGCAGGGTCGGGACACTGAAGCTTTCTTT.

This clonotype appeared a few times. This chain links TRBV24-1 with TRBJ2-1, with D perhaps matching TRBD2 (5 bases). Per the germline V gene, CDR1 is KGHDR and CDR2 is SFDVKD. This CDR3 has 13 residues. Trimming shortened V by 5 bases and J by 6 bases, and 10 bases separated the two germline ends. As DNA, the CDR3 is TGTGCCACCAGTGGGAGGAGGAGCAATGAGCAGTTCTTC. Protein product: CATSGRRSNEQFF.

This clonotype was seen many times. The chain uses TRBV2 and TRBJ2-7, with 9 nucleotides matching TRBD1. The J segment lost 1 base and the V segment lost 7 bases, leaving 5 bases of the junction unmatched. CDR3 length: 14 amino acids. CDR1 is SNHLY, CDR2 FYNNEI, per germline. In nucleotides, the CDR3 is TGTGCCAGCACCGGACAGGGGCTTTCCTACGAGCAGTACTTC. Translated: CASTGQGLSYEQYF.

This clonotype was recorded at least ten times. The chain uses TRBV6-1 and TRBJ2-5; D might be TRBD2 (6 bases). The CDR3 length is 13 residues. Germline CDR1 is MNHNS and CDR2 is SASEGT. V shed 8 bases and J shed 0 bases, with 10 bases lying between them. The DNA for the CDR3 is TGTGCCAGCGGACTAACGTACCAAGAGACCCAGTACTTC. Its protein is CASGLTYQETQYF.

This clonotype was counted only a few times. The chain links TRBV6-1 to TRBJ2-1; a weak D match, TRBD2 (6 bases). The CDR3 is 16 residues long. The germline V and J ends were trimmed by 6 bases and 5 bases, with 20 bases remaining between them. Germline V gives CDR1 MNHNS, CDR2 SASEGT. The CDR3 protein is CASSLTGVVPDNEQFF. Written as DNA, the CDR3 is TGTGCCAGCAGCCTGACGGGGGTAGTACCGGACAATGAGCAGTTCTTC.